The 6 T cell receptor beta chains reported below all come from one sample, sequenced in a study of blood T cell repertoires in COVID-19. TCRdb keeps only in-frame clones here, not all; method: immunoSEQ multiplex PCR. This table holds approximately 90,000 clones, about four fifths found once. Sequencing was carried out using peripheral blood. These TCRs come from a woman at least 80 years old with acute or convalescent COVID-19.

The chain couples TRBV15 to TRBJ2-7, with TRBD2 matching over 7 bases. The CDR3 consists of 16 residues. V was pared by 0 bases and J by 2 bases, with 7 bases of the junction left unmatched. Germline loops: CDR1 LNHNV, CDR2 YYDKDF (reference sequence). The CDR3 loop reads CATSREGRDPTYEQYF. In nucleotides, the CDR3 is TGTGCCACCAGCAGAGAAGGGAGGGACCCAACCTACGAGCAGTACTTC.

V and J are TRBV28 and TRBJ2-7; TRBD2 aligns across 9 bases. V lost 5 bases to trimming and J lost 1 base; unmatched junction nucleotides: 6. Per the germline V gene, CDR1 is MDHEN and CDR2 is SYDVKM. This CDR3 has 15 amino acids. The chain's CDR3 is CASSITAGGSYEQYF. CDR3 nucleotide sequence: TGTGCCAGCAGTATAACAGCGGGAGGTTCCTACGAGCAGTACTTC. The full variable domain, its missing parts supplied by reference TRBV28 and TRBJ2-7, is DVKVTQSSRYLVKRTGEKVFLECVQDMDHENMFWYRQDPGLGLRLIYFSYDVKMKEKGDIPEGYSVSREKKERFSLILESASTNQTSMYLCASSITAGGSYEQYFGPGTRLTVT.

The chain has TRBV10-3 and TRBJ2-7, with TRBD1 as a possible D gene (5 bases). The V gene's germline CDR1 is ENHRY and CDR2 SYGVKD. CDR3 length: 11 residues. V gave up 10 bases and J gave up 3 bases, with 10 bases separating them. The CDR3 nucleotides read TGTGCCACCGGACATAGCTACGAGCAGTACTTC. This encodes CATGHSYEQYF.

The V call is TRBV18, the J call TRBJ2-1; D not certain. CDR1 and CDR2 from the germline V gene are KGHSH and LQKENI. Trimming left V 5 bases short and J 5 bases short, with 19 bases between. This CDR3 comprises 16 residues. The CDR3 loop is CASSEYNPSNHNEQFF. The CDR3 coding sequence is TGTGCCAGCTCAGAATACAACCCATCGAACCACAATGAGCAGTTCTTC.

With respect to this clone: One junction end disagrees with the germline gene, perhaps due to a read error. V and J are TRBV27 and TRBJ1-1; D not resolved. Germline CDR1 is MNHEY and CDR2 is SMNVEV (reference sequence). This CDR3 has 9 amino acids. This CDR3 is CAPVTVAFF. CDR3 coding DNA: TGTGCCCCCGTGACTGTAGCTTTCTTT.

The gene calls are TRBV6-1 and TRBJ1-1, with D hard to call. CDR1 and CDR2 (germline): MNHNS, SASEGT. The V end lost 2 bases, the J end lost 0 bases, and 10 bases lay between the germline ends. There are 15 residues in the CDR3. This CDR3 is CASSESPGMNTEAFF. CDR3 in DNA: TGTGCCAGCAGTGAATCACCGGGGATGAACACTGAAGCTTTCTTT.